This TCR beta chain was identified in a study of high-grade serous ovarian cancer treatment subgroups. Study-wide points: Different patients shared almost no repertoire; same-patient tumors shared about 0.11 to 0.85. Higher neoantigen levels went with greater TCR clonal relatedness. Only CDR3 was analyzed; CDR1 and CDR2 were not.

Concerning this clone itself: Its antigen remains unidentified.

The tumor samples were collected prior to definitive surgery or chemotherapy. The data were produced by immunoSEQ multiplex PCR, yet TCRdb's version contains in-frame clones alone and is incomplete. The sample has about 40,000 clones, 79% seen once. The origin of this receptor is a human donor with high-grade serous ovarian cancer. What was sequenced was tumor tissue.

The DNA of the CDR3 is TGTGCCAGCAGCCTGTGGGCAGCTGGCCCGAGTGAGCAGTTCTTC. It codes for CASSLWAAGPSEQFF. V is TRBV7-3 and J is TRBJ2-1; D remains ambiguous. The germline CDR1 and CDR2 sequences are SGHTA and FQGTGA. Trimming removed 5 bases from V and 9 bases from J, with 20 bases in between. The CDR3 runs 15 residues.